These T cell receptor beta chains were read from a single sample in a study of T-cell reconstitution after alpha-beta-depleted transplantation in children. MiXCR, run by TCRdb on the PCR reads, gives a single entry per CDR3 protein. The table records 300,000 or so distinct CDR3 sequences, around 20% of them present only once. This specimen consisted of PBMCs, mostly from graft donor cells, obtained 180 days after TCRalphabeta/CD19-depleted stem cell transplant. These receptors all come from a male patient under 18 who had a stem cell transplant for acute lymphoblastic leukemia, so the T cells may come from the graft donor. Both conserved end residues are part of each CDR3. The D gene is left open where the match is weak. The size of a clone is reported for some rows only, either as once, few or many, or as a class for expanded clones.

J: TRBJ2-7; size: many; length: 11; D: NA; V: TRBV10-3; DNA: TGTGCCATCAAGGTCGGGCTCGAGCAGTACTTC; CDR3: CAIKVGLEQYF
J: TRBJ1-1; size: NA; length: 14; D: NA; V: TRBV12-3/TRBV12-4; DNA: TGTGCCAGCAGTTTTGGGGGGGCGGACACTGAAGCTTTCTTT; CDR3: CASSFGGADTEAFF
J: TRBJ2-7; size: few; length: 15; D: TRBD2; V: TRBV20-1; DNA: TGCAGTGCTAGCTTTCCCGGGAGGTCCCGCTACGAGCAGTACTTC; CDR3: CSASFPGRSRYEQYF
J: TRBJ1-2; size: few; length: 12; D: NA; V: TRBV24-1; DNA: TGTGCCACCAGTGATTTAGGGATAGGCTACACCTTC; CDR3: CATSDLGIGYTF
J: TRBJ1-2; size: NA; length: 13; D: NA; V: TRBV20-1; DNA: TGCAGTGTCGCCTCAAGGGCGTACTATGGCTACACCTTC; CDR3: CSVASRAYYGYTF
J: TRBJ2-7; size: many; length: 14; D: NA; V: TRBV27; DNA: TGTGCCAGCAGTTTAGGCGGACTTTCCTACGAGCAGTACTTC; CDR3: CASSLGGLSYEQYF
J: TRBJ1-2; size: NA; length: 14; D: TRBD1; V: TRBV27; DNA: TGTGCCAGCAGTAGGGACAGAGTAAGCGATGGCTACACCTTC; CDR3: CASSRDRVSDGYTF
J: TRBJ2-7; size: NA; length: 14; D: TRBD1; V: TRBV7-3; DNA: TGTGCCAGCATACCCCGGGACAGACCCTACGAGCAGTACTTC; CDR3: CASIPRDRPYEQYF
J: TRBJ1-1; size: few; length: 15; D: NA; V: TRBV7-2; DNA: TGTGCCAGCAGCTTGGCCTTGGGGGGGCGGACTGAAGCTTTCTTT; CDR3: CASSLALGGRTEAFF
J: TRBJ2-7; size: few; length: 14; D: NA; V: TRBV27; DNA: TGTGCCAGCAGTTTATTGGGGAAGAGCTACGAGCAGTACTTC; CDR3: CASSLLGKSYEQYF
J: TRBJ2-2; size: few; length: 17; D: TRBD2; V: TRBV18; DNA: TGTGCCAGCTCACCACAGATTAGCGGGACGAACACCGGGGAGCTGTTTTTT; CDR3: CASSPQISGTNTGELFF
J: TRBJ1-1; size: NA; length: 12; D: TRBD1; V: TRBV4-2; DNA: TGTGCCAGCAGCCATGGGACAGGTGAAGCTTTCTTT; CDR3: CASSHGTGEAFF
J: TRBJ2-2; size: NA; length: 17; D: NA; V: TRBV19; DNA: TGCGCCAGTAGTATCACCCAGGGTAGTAAGCTGGCCGGGGAGCTGTTTTTT; CDR3: CASSITQGSKLAGELFF
J: TRBJ2-7; size: few; length: 14; D: TRBD1; V: TRBV6-1; DNA: TGTGCCAGCAGTGCTGGGACAGGGACCTACGAGCAGTACTTC; CDR3: CASSAGTGTYEQYF
J: TRBJ2-2; size: many; length: 13; D: NA; V: TRBV5-6; DNA: TGTGCCAGCAGCTCGAGGGGCACCGGGGAGCTGTTTTTT; CDR3: CASSSRGTGELFF
J: TRBJ2-2; size: few; length: 15; D: NA; V: TRBV9; DNA: TGTGCCAGCAGCGCGGGGATAGCTGGAACCGGGGAGCTGTTTTTT; CDR3: CASSAGIAGTGELFF
J: TRBJ2-1; size: few; length: 13; D: NA; V: TRBV27; DNA: TGTGCCAGCAGTTTTGGAAAATACAATGAGCAGTTCTTC; CDR3: CASSFGKYNEQFF
J: TRBJ1-1; size: few; length: 14; D: NA; V: TRBV20-1; DNA: TGCAGTGCCCAATCGGGGGCAGTTGCCACTGAAGCTTTCTTT; CDR3: CSAQSGAVATEAFF
J: TRBJ2-1; size: few; length: 15; D: NA; V: TRBV20-1; DNA: TGCAGTGCTAGAGATCTAAAGAGGATAAACAATGAGCAGTTCTTC; CDR3: CSARDLKRINNEQFF
J: TRBJ1-1; size: NA; length: 12; D: NA; V: TRBV7-3; DNA: TGTGCCAGCAGCCCCCACGACAGTGAAGCTTTCTTT; CDR3: CASSPHDSEAFF
J: TRBJ2-1; size: few; length: 16; D: NA; V: TRBV24-1; DNA: TGTGCCACCAGTGATTTGCGTAGGGGCGGGCAGCAACAGCAGTTCTTC; CDR3: CATSDLRRGGQQQQFF
J: TRBJ1-1; size: NA; length: 13; D: TRBD1; V: TRBV5-5; DNA: TGTGCCAGCAGCTCAGGGACAGGGAAGGAAGCTTTCTTT; CDR3: CASSSGTGKEAFF
J: TRBJ2-7; size: NA; length: 14; D: TRBD2; V: TRBV2; DNA: TGTGCCAGCAGGGGACTAGCGGGAGTGGGCGAGCAGTACTTC; CDR3: CASRGLAGVGEQYF
J: TRBJ2-6; size: NA; length: 16; D: TRBD1; V: TRBV5-1; DNA: TGCGCCAGTAGGGACAGAGGATTCTTTGGGGCCAACGTCCTGACTTTC; CDR3: CASRDRGFFGANVLTF
J: TRBJ2-3; size: many; length: 16; D: NA; V: TRBV10-3; DNA: TGTGCCATCAGTTTCTTTCGGACCTCCCGAAAAGATACGCAGTATTTT; CDR3: CAISFFRTSRKDTQYF
J: TRBJ2-7; size: few; length: 16; D: TRBD2; V: TRBV4-1; DNA: TGCGCCAGCAGCCAAGGAAGGGCTAGCGGGAGGTACGAGCAGTACTTC; CDR3: CASSQGRASGRYEQYF
J: TRBJ2-2; size: few; length: 14; D: TRBD2; V: TRBV12-3/TRBV12-4; DNA: TGTGCCCTAGTAAGGGAGGGCGACACCGGGGAGCTGTTTTTT; CDR3: CALVREGDTGELFF
J: TRBJ2-7; size: NA; length: 18; D: NA; V: TRBV4-1; DNA: TGCGCCAGCAGCCAAGAAAGTGGTGTGGGGGCCATCCCCTACGAGCAGTACTTC; CDR3: CASSQESGVGAIPYEQYF
J: TRBJ2-3; size: few; length: 15; D: NA; V: TRBV20-1; DNA: TGCAGTGCTAGAGTTGGGGGAGCCAGCACAGATACGCAGTATTTT; CDR3: CSARVGGASTDTQYF
J: TRBJ2-7; size: NA; length: 15; D: NA; V: TRBV2; DNA: TGTGCCAGCAGTCTTGAGGGGTCCCAAGGGTACGAGCAGTACTTC; CDR3: CASSLEGSQGYEQYF
J: TRBJ2-3; size: NA; length: 15; D: NA; V: TRBV15; DNA: TGTGCCACCACCCCGGGAATAGCCCAGCCAGATACGCAGTATTTT; CDR3: CATTPGIAQPDTQYF
J: TRBJ2-7; size: few; length: 16; D: NA; V: TRBV7-3; DNA: TGTGCCAGCAGCTCGAGAGCCACTAGTTCTAAGGGGGAGCAGTACTTC; CDR3: CASSSRATSSKGEQYF
J: TRBJ1-4; size: few; length: 16; D: NA; V: TRBV7-9; DNA: TGTGCCAGCAGCGCGCCAGGGATTGCAACTAATGAAAAACTGTTTTTT; CDR3: CASSAPGIATNEKLFF
J: TRBJ2-5; size: NA; length: 12; D: NA; V: TRBV25-1; DNA: TGTGCCAGCAGTACTGGACTGGGGACCCAGTACTTC; CDR3: CASSTGLGTQYF
J: TRBJ2-1; size: NA; length: 16; D: NA; V: TRBV27; DNA: TGTGCCAGCAGAAACTTAGGCTTACCTCCCTACAATGAGCAGTTCTTC; CDR3: CASRNLGLPPYNEQFF
J: TRBJ2-2; size: few; length: 17; D: NA; V: TRBV12-3/TRBV12-4; DNA: TGTGCCAGCAGTTTACGCGGACTGGGCCGGAACACCGGGGAGCTGTTTTTT; CDR3: CASSLRGLGRNTGELFF
J: TRBJ2-7; size: NA; length: 16; D: TRBD1; V: TRBV15; DNA: TGTGCCACCAGCAGCCCGTCCGGGACAGGGGACGGCGAGCAGTACTTC; CDR3: CATSSPSGTGDGEQYF
J: TRBJ2-1; size: few; length: 20; D: TRBD1; V: TRBV7-2; DNA: TGTGCCAGCAGCTCCCTTAGGGGACAGGGAAAGGCTAGCGCACACAATGAGCAGTTCTTC; CDR3: CASSSLRGQGKASAHNEQFF
J: TRBJ1-5; size: NA; length: 16; D: NA; V: TRBV20-1; DNA: TGCAGTGCTAGAGCCGGAGGGGGATTTAGCAATCAGCCCCAGCATTTT; CDR3: CSARAGGGFSNQPQHF
J: TRBJ2-3; size: once; length: 17; D: NA; V: TRBV18; DNA: TGTGCCAGCTCACCACTAATAGCGCCTCCCTTAACAGATACGCAGTATTTT; CDR3: CASSPLIAPPLTDTQYF
J: TRBJ2-7; size: few; length: 14; D: TRBD2; V: TRBV12-5; DNA: TGTGCTAGTACCCCTAGCGGCAACTCCTACGAGCAGTACTTC; CDR3: CASTPSGNSYEQYF
J: TRBJ2-2; size: few; length: 15; D: TRBD1; V: TRBV4-1; DNA: TGCGCCAGCAGCCCGGACAGGAAGAACACCGGGGAGCTGTTTTTT; CDR3: CASSPDRKNTGELFF
J: TRBJ1-2; size: NA; length: 12; D: NA; V: TRBV12-3/TRBV12-4; DNA: TGTGCCAGCAGTTTACAGTTCTATGGCTACACCTTC; CDR3: CASSLQFYGYTF
J: TRBJ2-1; size: few; length: 18; D: TRBD2; V: TRBV24-1; DNA: TGTGCCACCAGTGATTTGGTAGGGACTAGCGGGAGTCTCCATGAGCAGTTCTTC; CDR3: CATSDLVGTSGSLHEQFF
J: TRBJ2-1; size: few; length: 17; D: NA; V: TRBV6-1; DNA: TGTGCCAGCAGTCAGCGAGCGGGCCGGACTAACTACAATGAGCAGTTCTTC; CDR3: CASSQRAGRTNYNEQFF
J: TRBJ2-3; size: NA; length: 14; D: NA; V: TRBV12-3/TRBV12-4; DNA: TGTGCCAGCAGTTTTTCCTTCCTCACAGATACGCAGTATTTT; CDR3: CASSFSFLTDTQYF
J: TRBJ2-1; size: NA; length: 17; D: TRBD2; V: TRBV20-1; DNA: TGCAGTGCTAGTAGCGTTAGCGGGGAAAGCTCCTACAATGAGCAGTTCTTC; CDR3: CSASSVSGESSYNEQFF
J: TRBJ2-7; size: few; length: 13; D: NA; V: TRBV5-1; DNA: TGCGCCAGCAGCTTAGGGGACGCCGCTCGGCAGTACTTC; CDR3: CASSLGDAARQYF
J: TRBJ2-7; size: NA; length: 13; D: NA; V: TRBV21-1; DNA: TGTGCCAGCAGCAAGGGTCTAGCGGGAGTTGTGTACTTC; CDR3: CASSKGLAGVVYF
J: TRBJ1-1; size: NA; length: 15; D: NA; V: TRBV10-3; DNA: TGTGCCATCCGTGATCTAAAACAGGGGAACACTGAAGCTTTCTTT; CDR3: CAIRDLKQGNTEAFF